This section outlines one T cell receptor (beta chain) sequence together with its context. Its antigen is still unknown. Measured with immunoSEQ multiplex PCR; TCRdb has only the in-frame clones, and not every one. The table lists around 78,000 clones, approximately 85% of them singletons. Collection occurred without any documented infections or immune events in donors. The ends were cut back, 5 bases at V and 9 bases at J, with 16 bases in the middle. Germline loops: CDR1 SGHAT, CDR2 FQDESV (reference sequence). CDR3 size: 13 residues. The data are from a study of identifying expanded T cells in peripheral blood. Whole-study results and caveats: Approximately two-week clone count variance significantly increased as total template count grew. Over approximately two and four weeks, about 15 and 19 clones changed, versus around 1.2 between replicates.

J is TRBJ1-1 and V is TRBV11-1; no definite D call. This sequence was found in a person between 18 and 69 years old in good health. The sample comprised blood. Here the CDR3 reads CASSDTDGTKAFF. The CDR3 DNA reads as TGTGCCAGCAGCGATACCGACGGTACTAAAGCTTTCTTT.